This TCR beta chain comes out of a study of tumor-infiltrating lymphocytes in primary liver carcinoma. Study-level information: Samples returned roughly 3.5 to 7.13 million productive TCRbeta reads, a yield that was similar across tissue types. Study-level findings and limits: With p = 0.039, the top-250-clone fraction in tumors significantly exceeded that in blood.

The length of the CDR3 is 15 residues. The germline V gene encodes CDR1 SQVTM and CDR2 ANQGSEA. On this clonotype: As yet, its antigen is unknown. A read error may account for a junction end that differs from germline.

TCR beta cDNA was reverse-transcribed from 450 to 500 ng of total RNA. The reaction used a constant-region primer and ProtoScript II reverse transcriptase. Libraries for TCR beta were built through three nested multiplex PCR rounds, which together made up a slightly modified ARM-PCR procedure. It was with TRBV1-TRBV30 forward primers and a C-beta reverse primer that the first two PCR rounds were run, at around 10 cycles each. TCRdb re-called the multiplex PCR reads with MiXCR, one entry per CDR3 protein. The sample lists 45,000 to 65,000 distinct CDR3 sequences; around 73% were seen once. Without any cell sorting, about 19-30 mg of bulk tissue yielded co-extracted RNA and DNA.

The sample comprised liver tumor tissue from sampling region 5. Subset noted: tumor region T5, tumor centre. The sequence came from a man aged 40-55 years with primary liver carcinoma and hepatitis B virus infection. The J gene is TRBJ2-3, the V gene TRBV29-1; D perhaps matches TRBD2 (6 bases). CDR3 DNA: TGCTGCGTTGAGGGCGGGGCCGGCACCACAGATACGCGGTATTTT. It yields the protein CCVEGGAGTTDTRYF.